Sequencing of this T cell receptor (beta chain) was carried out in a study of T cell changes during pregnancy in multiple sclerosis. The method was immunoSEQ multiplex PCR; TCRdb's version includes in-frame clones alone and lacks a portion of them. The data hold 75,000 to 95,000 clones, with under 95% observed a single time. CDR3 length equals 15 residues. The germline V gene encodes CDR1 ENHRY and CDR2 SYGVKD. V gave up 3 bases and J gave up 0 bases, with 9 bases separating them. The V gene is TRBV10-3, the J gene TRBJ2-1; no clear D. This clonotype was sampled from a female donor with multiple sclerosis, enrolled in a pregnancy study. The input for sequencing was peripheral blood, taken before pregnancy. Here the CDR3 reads CAISDRSASYNEQFF. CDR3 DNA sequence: TGTGCCATCAGTGATAGATCCGCCTCCTACAATGAGCAGTTCTTC.